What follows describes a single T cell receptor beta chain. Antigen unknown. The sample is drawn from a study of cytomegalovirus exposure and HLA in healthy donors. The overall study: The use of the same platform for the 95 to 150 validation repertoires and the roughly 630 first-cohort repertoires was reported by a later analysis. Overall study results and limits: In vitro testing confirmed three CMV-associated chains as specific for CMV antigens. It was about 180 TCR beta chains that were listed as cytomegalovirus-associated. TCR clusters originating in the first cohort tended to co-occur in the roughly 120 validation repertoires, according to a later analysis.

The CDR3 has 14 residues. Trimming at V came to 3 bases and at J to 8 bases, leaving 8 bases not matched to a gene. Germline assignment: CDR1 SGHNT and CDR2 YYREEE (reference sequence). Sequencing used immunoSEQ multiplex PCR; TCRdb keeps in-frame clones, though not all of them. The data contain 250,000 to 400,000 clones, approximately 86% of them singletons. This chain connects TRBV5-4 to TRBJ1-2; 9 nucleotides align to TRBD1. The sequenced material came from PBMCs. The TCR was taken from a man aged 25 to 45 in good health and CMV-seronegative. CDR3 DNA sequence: TGTGCCAGCAGCTGGGACAGGGAGCCGGGCGGCTACACCTTC. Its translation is CASSWDREPGGYTF.